Here is one TCR beta chain with its context. Its specificity is unknown. The data stem from a study of T cell responses to AZD1222 COVID-19 vaccine. The study's findings and limits: Recipients of two AZD1222 doses showed rising Spike-specific TCR breadth and depth.

CDR3 length: 13 amino acids. Germline loops: CDR1 LGHDT, CDR2 YNNKEL (reference sequence). Deletions cut 1 base from V and 8 bases from J, with 11 bases between. Assay used: immunoSEQ multiplex PCR; TCRdb lists only in-frame clones, some missing. Of approximately 110,000 clones listed, around 92% are singletons. The sequencing here drew on peripheral blood, taken 28 days after the second AZD1222 dose. The receptor comes from an adult who received the AZD1222 COVID-19 vaccine. The V call is TRBV3-1 (or the pseudogene TRBV3-2), the J call TRBJ1-2, with D unclear. For the CDR3, the DNA is TGTGCCAGCAGCCAAGGGGTTAGCTCGGGCTACACCTTC. As protein: CASSQGVSSGYTF.